This TCR beta chain is drawn from a study of T cell changes during pregnancy in multiple sclerosis. The data were produced by immunoSEQ multiplex PCR, yet TCRdb's version contains in-frame clones alone and is incomplete. The sample includes 100,000 or so clones, roughly 92% of them seen just once. The receptor comes from a female donor with multiple sclerosis, enrolled in a pregnancy study. The specimen comprised peripheral blood, sampled in the second trimester of pregnancy.

This chain's CDR3 is CASSRPPQGGEEKLFF. The CDR3 DNA reads TGTGCCAGCAGCCGCCCCCCACAGGGAGGGGAGGAAAAACTGTTTTTT. The J gene is TRBJ1-4, the V gene TRBV7-9; TRBD1 might be the D (6 bases). Germline V lookup: CDR1 SEHNR, CDR2 FQNEAQ (reference sequence). The CDR3 covers 16 residues. V was trimmed by 5 bases and J by 8 bases, leaving 21 bases between them.